This is a list of T cell receptor beta chains from one sample in a study of radiotherapy plus CTLA-4 blockade in lung cancer. Clones were sequenced by immunoSEQ multiplex PCR, and TCRdb holds only the in-frame ones, with some missing. The table shows some 78,000 clones, with approximately 86% occurring only once. This specimen was peripheral blood, taken from a patient treated with radiotherapy plus ipilimumab. Receptors originate from a human donor with non-small cell lung cancer who had stable disease on radiotherapy plus ipilimumab. CDR3s include the opening cysteine and the closing phenylalanine or tryptophan. The order of the fields is V gene, J gene, D gene, clone size, CDR3 DNA, CDR3 protein. A D gene is named only where the DNA matches it firmly. Expanded clones get a size class; other rows say once, few or many, or leave the size out.

>TRBV28|TRBJ2-3|TRBD2|NA
TGTGCCAGCAGTTACCCCACCTGGCGGGAGGGGACAGATACGCAGTATTTT
CASSYPTWREGTDTQYF
>TRBV6-1|TRBJ1-1|TRBD1|once
TGTGCCAGCATACGACAGGGGGCGCCGACTGAAGCTTTCTTT
CASIRQGAPTEAFF
>TRBV7-6|TRBJ2-3|TRBD2|once
TGTGCCAGCAGCTTAAAAGCGGCGGGAGTGCGAGATACGCAGTATTTT
CASSLKAAGVRDTQYF
>TRBV2|TRBJ2-1|TRBD2|NA
TGTGCTTCGGGCGGGACTAGATACAATGAGCAGTTCTTC
CASGGTRYNEQFF
>TRBV6-4|TRBJ2-3|NA|NA
TGTGCCAGCAGTGCCGGTCTAATGTCCACAGATACGCAGTATTTT
CASSAGLMSTDTQYF
>TRBV9|TRBJ1-5|NA|NA
TGTGCCAGCAGCGTAGTAGGCCAAGGGGAGCCCCAGCATTTT
CASSVVGQGEPQHF
>TRBV6-1|TRBJ1-2|NA|few
TGTGCCAGCACCAAGACAGGAGAGTCCCTTCGTGGCTACACCTTC
CASTKTGESLRGYTF
>TRBV7-9|TRBJ2-1|NA|NA
TGTGCCAGCAGCTTATTGAAAGGACAGCTAAATGAGCAGTTCTTC
CASSLLKGQLNEQFF
>TRBV5-4|TRBJ2-2|NA|once
TGTGCCAGCAGCTTGTGGGGCGGGGAGCTGTTTTTT
CASSLWGGELFF
>TRBV19|TRBJ2-7|NA|NA
TGTGCCAGTAGTATCCGGGACCTTTACAACGAGCAGTACTTC
CASSIRDLYNEQYF
>TRBV27|TRBJ1-6|NA|few
TGTGCCAGCAGTTTAGAACAGCAGGGCAATTCACCCCTCCACTTT
CASSLEQQGNSPLHF
>TRBV18|TRBJ1-5|TRBD1|few
TGTGCCAGCTCGCCGGGACAGGCTAGCAATCAGCCCCAGCATTTT
CASSPGQASNQPQHF
>TRBV9|TRBJ2-6|NA|NA
TGTGCCAGCAGCGAGGGCGGGGCCAACGTCCTGACTTTC
CASSEGGANVLTF
>TRBV29-1|TRBJ1-1|TRBD1|NA
TGCAGCGTCTCAGCAGGGACAGAGAACACTGAAGCTTTCTTT
CSVSAGTENTEAFF
>TRBV29-1|TRBJ2-3|NA|NA
TGCAGCGTTGACGGGAGCACAGATACGCAGTATTTT
CSVDGSTDTQYF
>TRBV5-1|TRBJ1-2|TRBD1|once
TGCGCCAGCAGCACGGACAGGGAAGTATATGGCTACACCTTC
CASSTDREVYGYTF
>TRBV9|TRBJ2-5|TRBD2|NA
TGTGCCAGCAGCAGAGCGGGGAGCCAAGAGACCCAGTACTTC
CASSRAGSQETQYF
>TRBV11-1|TRBJ2-3|NA|NA
TGTGCCAGCAGCTTGTTCGCCCCCGGCACAGATACGCAGTATTTT
CASSLFAPGTDTQYF
>TRBV5-8|TRBJ1-5|NA|NA
TGTGCCAGCAGCTCAAGAGGGTTTGAGAATCAGCCCCAGCATTTT
CASSSRGFENQPQHF
>TRBV6-1|TRBJ2-5|NA|NA
TGTGCCAGCAGTTTCGCCATACAAGAGACCCAGTACTTC
CASSFAIQETQYF
>TRBV6-5|TRBJ2-1|NA|NA
TGTGCCAGCAGTACGACAGAATACAATGAGCAGTTCTTC
CASSTTEYNEQFF
>TRBV14|TRBJ2-1|TRBD2|few
TGTGCCAGCAGCCTCGGACTAGCCAATGAGCAGTTCTTC
CASSLGLANEQFF
>TRBV9|TRBJ2-7|TRBD2|NA
TGTGCCAGCAGCCCTAGGGTGGCGGGAGGTGGCGAGCAGTACTTC
CASSPRVAGGGEQYF
>TRBV5-1|TRBJ2-1|NA|NA
TGCGCCAGCAGCTTACGGGTATCCTACAATGAGCAGTTCTTC
CASSLRVSYNEQFF
>TRBV6-1|TRBJ1-6|NA|NA
TGTGCCAGCAGTGAGAGGCAACTGAATTCACCCCTCCACTTT
CASSERQLNSPLHF
>TRBV2|TRBJ1-2|TRBD1|NA
TGTGCCGGGAGACAGGGGAGTGCCTATGGCTACACCTTC
CAGRQGSAYGYTF
>TRBV5-1|TRBJ2-1|TRBD2|few
TGCGCCAGCAGCACCTTTAGCGGGAGCTCCTACAATGAGCAGTTCTTC
CASSTFSGSSYNEQFF
>TRBV11-2|TRBJ2-7|TRBD2|NA
TGTGCCAGCAGCTTAGGGGGACTAGTGCAGGGCGAGCAGTACTTC
CASSLGGLVQGEQYF
>TRBV18|TRBJ1-2|TRBD1|NA
TGTGCCAGCTCACTCGGACAGGGGGCAGTTGGCTACACCTTC
CASSLGQGAVGYTF
>TRBV9|TRBJ1-5|NA|NA
TGTGCCAGCAGCGTAGTAGGAGGGGTAAATCAGCCCCAGCATTTT
CASSVVGGVNQPQHF
>TRBV5-4|TRBJ1-2|TRBD1|few
TGTGCCAGCAGCTTGGGCCTACAGGGGGCGGCAAATGGCTACACCTTC
CASSLGLQGAANGYTF
>TRBV7-3|TRBJ1-6|TRBD1|NA
TGTGCCAGCAGCTCGACAGGGGGCGCTTCACCCCTCCACTTT
CASSSTGGASPLHF
>TRBV19|TRBJ1-2|NA|NA
TGTGCCAGTAGTACCTGGGACATGGAATATGGCTACACCTTC
CASSTWDMEYGYTF
>TRBV7-2|TRBJ2-3|TRBD2|NA
TGTGCCAGCAGCTTAGGGATGACTAGCGGCAACACAGATACGCAGTATTTT
CASSLGMTSGNTDTQYF
>TRBV5-4|TRBJ2-3|NA|NA
TGTGCCAGCAGCTTGGGACAGGCCCTCACAGATACGCAGTATTTT
CASSLGQALTDTQYF
>TRBV27|TRBJ1-1|NA|NA
TGTGCCAGCAGTGGGACACTGGGGCTCACTGAAGCTTTCTTT
CASSGTLGLTEAFF
>TRBV5-1|TRBJ2-7|TRBD1|once
TGCGCCAGCAGCCTACAGGGGGCGGTAAACGAGCAGTACTTC
CASSLQGAVNEQYF
>TRBV27|TRBJ2-3|TRBD2|NA
TGTGCCAGCAGTTTGACTGGACTAGCGGGGGGACGCACAGATACGCAGTATTTT
CASSLTGLAGGRTDTQYF
>TRBV9|TRBJ2-2|TRBD2|NA
TGTGCCAGCAGCGAAGGGGCTAGCGGGGGGGCCGGGGAGCTGTTTTTT
CASSEGASGGAGELFF